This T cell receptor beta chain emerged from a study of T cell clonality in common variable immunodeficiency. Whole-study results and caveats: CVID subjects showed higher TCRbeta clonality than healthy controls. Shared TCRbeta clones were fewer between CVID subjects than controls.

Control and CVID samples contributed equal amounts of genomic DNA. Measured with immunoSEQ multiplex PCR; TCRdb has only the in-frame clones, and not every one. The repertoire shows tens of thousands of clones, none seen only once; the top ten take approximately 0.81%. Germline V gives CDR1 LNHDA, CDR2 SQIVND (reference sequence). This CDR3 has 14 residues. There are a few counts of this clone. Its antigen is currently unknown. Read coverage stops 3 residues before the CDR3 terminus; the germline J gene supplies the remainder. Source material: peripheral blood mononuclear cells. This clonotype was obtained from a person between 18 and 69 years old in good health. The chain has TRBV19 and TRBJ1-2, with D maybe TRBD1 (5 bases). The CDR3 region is CASSAARDSYDYTF. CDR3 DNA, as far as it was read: TGTGCCAGTAGTGCCGCTAGGGACTCCTACGAC.